Listed here is a single T cell receptor beta chain. Its antigen is not yet known. Nothing much larger sits one base from this clone, and base qualities are not available. Amplification of TCR beta CDR3 regions was carried out from RNA transcripts. The TCR CDR3 was subjected to a first round of RT-PCR using the HTBI primer set and the Qiagen OneStep RT-PCR kit. Libraries were constructed in a second round of multiplex PCR, after which size selection and purification were carried out. Sequencing of the libraries was done on an Illumina HiSeq2000 using paired-end 100 bp reads. The authors' analysis ran thus. SOAPnuke was used to process the raw data, throwing out any read that contained adapters or uncalled bases, had a mean Phred below 15, or lacked an exact constant-primer or identifier match. COPE v1.2.5 was used to merge high-quality paired reads, and clonotypes were defined as unique nucleotide sequences. Clonotypes were aligned to IMGT TRBV, TRBD and TRBJ reference segments using MiTCR v1.1. The analysis was restricted to V-J combinations with a frequency above 0.0001, which together covered 99.2% of the repertoires. A TCS score was defined as the ratio between F50 (clonal expansion) and ExV (chaos), using BLOSUM62-based TCRdist between CDR3 peptides within each V-J. Welch's t-statistics and random forest reduced just over 500 V-J features to 13, which were used in a naive Bayes classifier (R e1071). Starting from the raw public reads, TCRdb applied fastp trimming at Q25, assembled clones with MiXCR and retained in-frame beta chains. Rows with a matching CDR3 protein are joined into one entry that keeps the most common DNA and genes. These V and J calls derive from TCRdb rather than the authors' analysis. The sample includes fewer than 550,000 distinct CDR3 sequences, with approximately 14% observed a single time. The ten biggest clones cover approximately 7.5% of the sample.

From cysteine to phenylalanine, the CDR3 is 13 amino acids long. The retained sequence is limited to the CDR3, 39 bases, with the frame set at the first base. The V end loses 7 bases and the J end loses 7 bases, and a stretch of 11 bases separates them. Per the germline V gene (reference sequence), SEHNR is the CDR1 and FQNEAQ is the CDR2. This record belongs to a study of T cells in Graves' hyperthyroidism and ophthalmopathy (dated by TCRdb to the late 2010s). Looking at the study overall: Peripheral blood samples were taken at the time of initial diagnosis, prior to any treatment. To identify distinguishing TCR V-J signatures, a discovery cohort of some 99 patients was used, comprising some 45 with Graves' ophthalmopathy and roughly 60 with stable Graves' hyperthyroidism. Prospective prediction of ophthalmopathy was tested in an independent validation cohort of 18 to 20 hyperthyroidism patients and 15 to 17 patients who later progressed to ophthalmopathy. The 100 or so discovery patients were divided at random into training and test sets in a 7:3 ratio. Thyroid tissue and blood T-cell repertoires from about six Graves' hyperthyroidism patients were also compared in the study. After sampling, hyperthyroidism patients received methimazole starting at 30 mg daily, and ophthalmopathy patients received high-dose intravenous methylprednisolone. TCR Vbeta CDR3 sequencing of roughly 140 peripheral blood samples (approximately 44 ophthalmopathy, under 80 hyperthyroidism and approximately 17 progressor patients) is reported in the paper. General study outcomes and caveats: No statistical method was used to set the sample size in advance, and investigators knew the group allocation. In validation, progression to ophthalmopathy was predicted by the model with 65% to 71% sensitivity and roughly 72% specificity, a median of about 6.8 months before onset. A model built on a 13 V-J signature distinguished ophthalmopathy from stable hyperthyroidism, reaching roughly 88% sensitivity and under 84% specificity in cross-validation and 80%/75% in testing. Most expanded thyroid clonotypes (frequency above 0.001) were also detected in blood, suggesting blood repertoires may reflect thyroid immune responses.

Stable Graves' hyperthyroidism was defined as the absence of progression to ophthalmopathy over 18 months of follow-up. The hyperthyroidism patients were between 18 and 65 years old and newly diagnosed, with a disease duration of less than 2 months. Patients with uncontrolled infections, other autoimmune diseases, pregnancy or lactation were excluded. Diagnoses were established on the basis of clinical symptoms, serum thyroxine and TRAb, thyroid ultrasound, and orbital computed tomography. PBMCs were separated from roughly 10 ml of fresh peripheral blood using Ficoll-Paque density gradient centrifugation. Total RNA was extracted using Trizol reagent, and RNA quality was assessed on an Agilent 2100 Bioanalyzer.

This TCR was recovered from a woman younger than 35 with Graves' hyperthyroidism. In this chain, TRBV7-9 is recombined with TRBJ1-6; TRBD1 is perhaps the D gene, given 5 matching bases. Sample: blood. At the DNA level, the sequence is TGTGCCAGCAAACACGGGGCAAATTCACCCCTCCACTTT. Translation gives CASKHGANSPLHF. Full variable domain (CDR3 extended with the reference TRBV7-9 and TRBJ1-6 proteins): DTGVSQNPRHKITKRGQNVTFRCDPISEHNRLYWYRQTLGQGPEFLTYFQNEAQLEKSRLLSDRFSAERPKGSFSTLEIQRTEQGDSAMYLCASKHGANSPLHFGNGTRLTVT.